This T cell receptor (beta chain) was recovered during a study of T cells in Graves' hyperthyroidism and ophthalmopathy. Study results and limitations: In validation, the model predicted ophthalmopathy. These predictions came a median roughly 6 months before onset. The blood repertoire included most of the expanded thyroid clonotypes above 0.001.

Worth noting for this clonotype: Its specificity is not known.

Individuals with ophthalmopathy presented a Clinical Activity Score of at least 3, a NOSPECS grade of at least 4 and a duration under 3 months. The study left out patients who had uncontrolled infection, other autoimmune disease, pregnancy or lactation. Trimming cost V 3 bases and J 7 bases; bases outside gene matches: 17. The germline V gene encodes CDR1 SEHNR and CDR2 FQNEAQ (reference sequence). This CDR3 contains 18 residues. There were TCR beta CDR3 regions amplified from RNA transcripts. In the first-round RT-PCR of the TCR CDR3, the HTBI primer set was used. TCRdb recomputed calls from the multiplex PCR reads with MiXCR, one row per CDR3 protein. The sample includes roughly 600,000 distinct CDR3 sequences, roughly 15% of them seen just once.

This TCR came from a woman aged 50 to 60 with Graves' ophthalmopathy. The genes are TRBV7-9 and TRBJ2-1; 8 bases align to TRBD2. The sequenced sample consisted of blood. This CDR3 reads CASSFFLLREGLLNEQFF. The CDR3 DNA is TGTGCCAGCAGCTTCTTTCTCCTACGGGAGGGCCTATTGAATGAGCAGTTCTTC.